Each of the 4 T cell receptor beta chains below was sequenced from the same sample in a study of blood T cell repertoires in COVID-19. The data were produced by immunoSEQ multiplex PCR, yet TCRdb's version contains in-frame clones alone and is incomplete. The data show approximately 140,000 clones, 85% to 90% seen once. The sequenced sample was peripheral blood. These receptors came from a man aged 65 to 85 with active COVID-19.

The rearrangement links TRBV6-5 to TRBJ1-4, with 7 bases lining up with TRBD1. Germline CDR1 and CDR2: MNHEY and SVGAGI. The CDR3 is 14 amino acids. The V and J ends lost 0 bases and 6 bases, in that order; junction bases with no gene match: 1. DNA of the CDR3: TGTGCCAGCAGTTACTCGACAGGGTATGAAAAACTGTTTTTT. It is translated as CASSYSTGYEKLFF.

V and J are TRBV14 and TRBJ2-7; a possible D gene is TRBD2 (6 bases). Germline V lookup: CDR1 SGHDN, CDR2 FVKESK. The V gene lost 2 bases and the J gene lost 0 bases, with 14 bases spanning the gap. The CDR3 has 16 residues. DNA for the CDR3: TGTGCCAGCAGCCAAATTTTGGGAGGAGGCTCCTACGAGCAGTACTTC. As protein: CASSQILGGGSYEQYF.

The table lists this clone with a few counts. The J gene is TRBJ1-1, the V gene TRBV5-1, with D possibly matching TRBD1 (6 bases). CDR1 and CDR2 from the germline V gene are SGHRS and YFSETQ. Trimming removed 1 base from V and 0 bases from J, with 13 bases in between. This CDR3 has 16 amino acids. The CDR3 DNA sequence: TGCGCCAGCAGCTTGCAGGGGACGGCTGTGAACACTGAAGCTTTCTTT. This encodes CASSLQGTAVNTEAFF.

This chain uses TRBV5-6 with TRBJ2-1; D may be TRBD2 (5 bases). Germline V gene sequence: CDR1 SGHDT, CDR2 YYEEEE. CDR3 length: 16 residues. The germline V and J ends were trimmed by 0 bases and 6 bases, with 16 bases remaining between them. The CDR3: CASSLGSPGGGNEQFF. The CDR3 coding sequence is TGTGCCAGCAGCTTGGGGTCCCCCGGAGGTGGCAATGAGCAGTTCTTC. Drawing the rest from reference TRBV5-6 and TRBJ2-1, the complete variable domain is DAGVTQSPTHLIKTRGQQVTLRCSPKSGHDTVSWYQQALGQGPQFIFQYYEEEERQRGNFPDRFSGHQFPNYSSELNVNALLLGDSALYLCASSLGSPGGGNEQFFGPGTRLTVL.